Each of the 27 T cell receptor beta chains below was sequenced from the same sample in a study of blood T cell repertoires in COVID-19. Sequencing was performed with immunoSEQ multiplex PCR; in TCRdb, only in-frame clones are kept and a portion is missing. The repertoire consists of around 230,000 clones, with about nine tenths occurring once and the leading ten covering 7.2%. The sequencing sample was made of peripheral blood. These receptors originate from a man between 60 and 75 years old who had recovered from COVID-19.

This clone was detected many times. CDR3 in DNA: TGTGCCAGCAGCCCGGCCGCGGGGTCCTACGAGCAGTACTTC. It specifies CASSPAAGSYEQYF. This chain links TRBV7-2 with TRBJ2-7; a possible D gene is TRBD2 (6 bases). Trimming cost V 5 bases and J 1 base, with 12 bases left between them. CDR1 SGHTA and CDR2 FQGNSA come from the germline V gene. The CDR3 is made up of 14 amino acids.

The rearrangement joins TRBV6-5 to TRBJ2-7; TRBD2 might be the D (5 bases). V lost 2 bases and J 4 bases, leaving 12 bases between the germline ends. Germline V gene sequence: CDR1 MNHEY, CDR2 SVGAGI. The CDR3 covers 14 residues. The CDR3 sequence is CASSYLPPGYEQYF. CDR3 DNA sequence: TGTGCCAGCAGTTACCTCCCTCCGGGGTACGAGCAGTACTTC.

The rearrangement uses TRBV7-7 and TRBJ2-5; a possible D gene is TRBD2 (6 bases). V dropped 5 bases and J dropped 5 bases, with 21 bases sitting between them. This CDR3 has 16 residues. The germline V gene has CDR1 SSHAT and CDR2 FNYEAQ (reference sequence). As DNA, the CDR3 is TGTGCCAGCAGCCCGCGGGTAGCGGATACCGGGGAGACCCAGTACTTC. This sequence encodes CASSPRVADTGETQYF.

The rearrangement joins TRBV5-1 to TRBJ2-3; TRBD2 matches 8 bases. The V gene end was trimmed by 4 bases and the J gene end by 2 bases; junction bases not matched to a gene: 6. CDR1 SGHRS and CDR2 YFSETQ come from the germline V gene. The CDR3 is made up of 15 amino acids. The CDR3 spells CASSPTGLDTDTQYF. The CDR3 bases are TGCGCCAGCAGCCCAACGGGACTAGACACAGATACGCAGTATTTT.

This clone has more than one count but fewer than ten. The chain couples TRBV7-9 to TRBJ2-3; D unresolved. The CDR3 totals 14 residues. The V gene lost 1 base and the J gene lost 5 bases, with 10 bases spanning the gap. CDR1 is SEHNR, CDR2 FQNEAQ, per germline (reference sequence). In DNA form, the CDR3 reads TGTGCCAGCAGCTTAGGGGTGGGCATAGATACGCAGTATTTT. Protein product: CASSLGVGIDTQYF.

CDR3 sequence: CASSPVRQGMNTGELFF. DNA for the CDR3: TGCGCCAGCAGCCCCGTTCGACAGGGAATGAACACCGGGGAGCTGTTTTTT. The V call is TRBV5-1, the J call TRBJ2-2; 7 nucleotides line up with TRBD1. The ends lost 4 bases at V and 1 base at J; junction bases unmatched: 10. Per the germline V gene, CDR1 is SGHRS and CDR2 is YFSETQ. CDR3 length: 17 residues.

The rearrangement links TRBV5-1 to TRBJ2-1; 10 nucleotides line up with TRBD2. Looked up from germline, CDR1 is SGHRS and CDR2 is YFSETQ. V trimming: 1 base; J trimming: 13 bases; junction bases outside the gene matches: 17. There are 17 residues in the CDR3. CDR3 sequence reads: CASSLSSLGLARKYQFF. Written as DNA, the CDR3 is TGCGCCAGCAGCTTGTCTTCGTTGGGACTAGCGAGGAAGTACCAGTTCTTC.

DNA of the CDR3: TGTGCCAGCAGCCGCGGACTAGCGGGGATATCCTACGAGCAGTACTTC. Translated, it gives CASSRGLAGISYEQYF. The chain combines TRBV7-6 with TRBJ2-7; 12 bases align to TRBD2. V lost 5 bases, J lost 1 base, and 6 bases stayed unmatched. Per germline, CDR1 SGHVS and CDR2 FNYEAQ. This CDR3 contains 16 residues.

Here the CDR3 DNA reads TGTGCCAGTAACCAAGGGCCAGCGGGGGGCCTTAGCACAGATACGCAGTATTTT. Translated: CASNQGPAGGLSTDTQYF. V gene TRBV19 combines with J gene TRBJ2-3, with 9 bases fitting TRBD2. The CDR3 is made up of 18 amino acids. Trimming removed 7 bases from V and 0 bases from J; junction bases left unmatched: 14. From germline, CDR1 is LNHDA and CDR2 SQIVND (reference sequence).

The chain employs TRBV10-3 and TRBJ2-3; D perhaps matches TRBD2 (5 bases). The germline V and J ends were trimmed by 4 bases and 4 bases, with 9 bases remaining between them. The CDR3 has 13 residues. The germline gives CDR1 ENHRY, CDR2 SYGVKD. The CDR3 bases are TGTGCCATCAGTGGTGGAGGTTCAGATACGCAGTATTTT. It encodes CAISGGGSDTQYF.

This clone was observed a handful of times. The genes are TRBV6-5 and TRBJ1-2; the D gene is possibly TRBD1 (6 bases). With 4 bases removed from V and 3 bases from J, the gap between germline ends came to 9 bases. The germline gives CDR1 MNHEY, CDR2 SVGAGI. CDR3 length: 13 residues. For the CDR3, the DNA is TGTGCCAGCAGTTTGGACAGCGACTATGGCTACACCTTC. It specifies CASSLDSDYGYTF.

This chain links TRBV29-1 with TRBJ2-2; tentatively, D is TRBD1 (7 bases). V was pared by 6 bases and J by 7 bases, with 24 bases between. The CDR3 has 16 residues. Per the germline V gene, CDR1 is SQVTM and CDR2 is ANQGSEA. The CDR3 loop is CSVRGTSAGPSGELFF. For the CDR3, the DNA is TGCAGCGTCAGGGGGACTTCAGCGGGCCCCAGCGGGGAGCTGTTTTTT.

The rearrangement uses TRBV9 and TRBJ2-7; D possibly corresponds to TRBD1 (7 bases). V lost 0 bases and J 2 bases, leaving 12 bases between the germline ends. The CDR3 covers 15 residues. The germline CDR1 and CDR2 sequences are SGDLS and YYNGEE. For the CDR3, the DNA is TGTGCCAGCAGCGTAGTGGCAGGGGGGCCCTACGAGCAGTACTTC. Amino acid sequence: CASSVVAGGPYEQYF.

Only a few counts were recorded for this clone. V and J are TRBV7-6 and TRBJ1-2; D is perhaps TRBD1 (5 bases). This CDR3 has 17 amino acids. V gave up 2 bases and J gave up 8 bases, with 24 bases separating them. The germline V gene has CDR1 SGHVS and CDR2 FNYEAQ. CDR3 nucleotide sequence: TGTGCCAGCAGCTTAATAGGCCCAACGGGACTCTCCGAAGGCTACACCTTC. Translated, it gives CASSLIGPTGLSEGYTF.

The chain employs TRBV2 and TRBJ1-2; D is undetermined. This CDR3 contains 15 residues. Deletions cut 1 base from V and 4 bases from J, with 13 bases between. Germline loops: CDR1 SNHLY, CDR2 FYNNEI. CDR3 in DNA: TGTGCCAGCAGTGAAGTTAGGATTGGAGGCTATGGCTACACCTTC. Its translation is CASSEVRIGGYGYTF.

The V call is TRBV4-1, the J call TRBJ2-2, with D maybe TRBD2 (6 bases). Trimming removed 4 bases at V and 4 bases at J, with 19 bases between. The germline V gene has CDR1 MGHRA and CDR2 YSYEKL. The CDR3 totals 17 residues. CDR3 sequence (DNA): TGCGCCAGCAGCCCTAGGACGGAGGGGACGCTCACCGGGGAGCTGTTTTTT. This sequence encodes CASSPRTEGTLTGELFF.

The rearrangement links TRBV10-2 to TRBJ1-5; weak D call: TRBD1 (5 bases). The CDR3 has 13 residues. Trimming took off 7 bases at V and 11 bases at J, with 18 bases between the two ends. Germline V gene sequence: CDR1 WSHSY, CDR2 SAAADI. The CDR3 nucleotides read TGCGCCAGCAAGGAGCTGGGGCAACCGGCCCAGCATTTT. It encodes CASKELGQPAQHF.

This chain's CDR3 is CASGSGFYEQYF. CDR3 sequence (DNA): TGTGCTAGTGGTTCCGGGTTCTACGAGCAGTACTTC. This rearrangement joins TRBV12-5 to TRBJ2-7, with D uncertain. Trimming took 4 bases from V and 3 from J, leaving 7 bases between them. The CDR3 sequence is 12 residues long. Looked up from germline, CDR1 is LGHNT and CDR2 is FRNRAP.

This chain uses TRBV6-5 with TRBJ1-2; possible D gene TRBD1, 6 bases. The V gene lost 2 bases and the J gene lost 3 bases, with 16 bases spanning the gap. The germline V gene encodes CDR1 MNHEY and CDR2 SVGAGI. The CDR3 runs 16 residues. CDR3 region: CASSYDYAGADYGYTF. The CDR3 DNA reads as TGTGCCAGCAGTTACGACTACGCGGGGGCTGACTATGGCTACACCTTC.

This chain links TRBV6-1 with TRBJ1-3, with D uncertain. V gave up 3 bases and J gave up 10 bases, with 10 bases separating them. Germline loops: CDR1 MNHNS, CDR2 SASEGT. The CDR3 contains 12 residues. The CDR3 sequence: CASSEFPRTIYF. The CDR3 DNA follows: TGTGCCAGCAGTGAGTTCCCGAGGACCATATATTTT.

The chain recombines TRBV12-3 or TRBV12-4 with TRBJ1-1; 9 bases are shared with TRBD1. The CDR3 sequence is 13 residues long. V lost 6 bases to trimming and J lost 5 bases; unmatched junction nucleotides: 4. In DNA form, the CDR3 reads TGTGCCAGCAGCCGGGACAGGGCGACTGAAGCTTTCTTT. Its protein is CASSRDRATEAFF.

The rearrangement joins TRBV5-1 to TRBJ1-6; the match to TRBD1 covers 11 bases. V dropped 3 bases and J dropped 11; count of bases not matched to a gene: 7. CDR1 and CDR2 from the germline V gene are SGHRS and YFSETQ. The CDR3 consists of 15 residues. DNA of the CDR3: TGCGCCAGCAGCTCCGGACAGGGGGCATTCCCACCCCTCCACTTT. Its protein product is CASSSGQGAFPPLHF.

The table lists this clone with a few counts. The junction departs from the called germline gene at one end, perhaps through a read error. This chain connects TRBV5-4 to TRBJ1-1; no firm D call. The CDR3 totals 15 residues. Germline CDR1 is SGHNT and CDR2 is YYREEE (reference sequence). Written as DNA, the CDR3 is TGTGCCAGCGCCCCGGAGAGCCGGTGGAACGCTGAAGCTTTCTTT. This gives the protein CASAPESRWNAEAFF.

The gene calls are TRBV9 and TRBJ1-2; TRBD1 is a possible D gene (5 bases). V was trimmed by 0 bases and J by 6 bases, leaving 27 bases between them. Germline CDR1 reads SGDLS; CDR2 reads YYNGEE. This CDR3 region has 19 residues. The CDR3: CASSVGFKGLISLRHGYTF. CDR3 DNA sequence: TGTGCCAGCAGCGTAGGGTTTAAGGGACTAATTTCTTTAAGACATGGCTACACCTTC. The complete variable domain, with remaining parts taken from reference TRBV9 and TRBJ1-2, reads DSGVTQTPKHLITATGQRVTLRCSPRSGDLSVYWYQQSLDQGLQFLIQYYNGEERAKGNILERFSAQQFPDLHSELNLSSLELGDSALYFCASSVGFKGLISLRHGYTFGSGTRLTVV.

The V and J genes are TRBV27 and TRBJ2-5, with TRBD1 identical over 8 bases. Germline CDR1 MNHEY, CDR2 SMNVEV (reference sequence). CDR3 size: 14 residues. J gave up 2 bases and V 5 bases, and 4 bases lay outside the gene matches. The CDR3 DNA is TGTGCCAGCAGTCCTTGGACAGGGCAAGAGACCCAGTACTTC. Encoded protein: CASSPWTGQETQYF.

As DNA, the CDR3 is TGTGCCAGCTCACCACCGGGGTTCGGGACAGGGGCCTACGAGCAGTACTTC. This gives the protein CASSPPGFGTGAYEQYF. V and J are TRBV18 and TRBJ2-7; 10 nucleotides match TRBD1. The CDR3 has 17 residues. Germline V lookup: CDR1 KGHSH, CDR2 LQKENI. J gave up 2 bases and V 0 bases, and 7 bases lay outside the gene matches.

In its sample, this clone was seen a few times. The chain is built from TRBV5-1 and TRBJ1-4; no clear D. The ends were cut back, 1 base at V and 7 bases at J, with 11 bases in the middle. From germline, CDR1 is SGHRS and CDR2 YFSETQ. The length of the CDR3 is 14 residues. Here the CDR3 reads CASSLFGAGEKLFF. DNA of the CDR3: TGCGCCAGCAGCTTGTTTGGCGCGGGTGAAAAACTGTTTTTT.